At least ten counts were recorded for the clone carrying this T cell receptor beta chain. Unique molecular identifiers were incorporated during preparation of the TCRbeta library. Each CDR3 protein is one row after TCRdb ran MiXCR on the PCR reads. The sample records a few hundred thousand distinct CDR3 sequences, 9.7% being singletons. This sample stems from a study of T-cell reconstitution after alpha-beta-depleted transplantation in children. In germline, CDR1 is SGHRS, CDR2 YFSETQ. CDR3 size: 15 residues. Losses at the gene ends were 0 bases for V and 5 bases for J; bases not matched to a gene: 6.

Sequencing was performed on PBMCs from the stem cell graft donor, taken from the stem cell graft. The source of this sequence is a human donor who donated a stem cell graft to a child with SCID. The genes are TRBV5-1 and TRBJ2-5; TRBD2 matches 8 bases. The DNA of the CDR3 is TGCGCCAGCAGCTTGGGACTAGCGCCGGGGGAGACCCAGTACTTC. Encoded protein: CASSLGLAPGETQYF.